This T cell receptor beta chain is from a study of OX40 agonist ivuxolimab in advanced cancers. Measured with immunoSEQ multiplex PCR; TCRdb has only the in-frame clones, and not every one. This table holds 77,000 or so clones, 75% to 90% found once. Trimming pared 4 bases from V and 2 bases from J, leaving 8 bases between. CDR3 size: 13 residues. Per germline, CDR1 SGHDN and CDR2 FVKESK. The TCR comes from an adult with an advanced solid tumor such as melanoma, head and neck, liver or kidney cancer. The V call is TRBV14, the J call TRBJ1-2; the D gene is possibly TRBD1 (5 bases). The starting material was CD4+ or CD8+ T cells sorted from blood, obtained in a trial of the OX40 agonist ivuxolimab. The CDR3, as DNA: TGTGCCAGCAGCCCGTCAGGGAACTATGGCTACACCTTC. The encoded protein is CASSPSGNYGYTF.